The clone carrying this T cell receptor beta chain was observed many times. What it binds is not known. This record comes from a study of response to subunit inactivated influenza vaccine. Points from the study as a whole: Each seasonal influenza vaccination recruits few new T cells, the authors suggested.

TCRdb passed the RT-PCR reads through MiXCR, listing each CDR3 protein once. The sample has some 800,000 distinct CDR3 sequences, about 20% seen once; the top ten hold more than 8.5%. Germline V gives CDR1 ENHRY, CDR2 SYGVKD. This CDR3 has 13 residues. V was clipped by 10 bases and J by 3 bases, with 15 bases between them. The chain employs TRBV10-3 and TRBJ2-5; weak D call: TRBD2 (5 bases). The sample here was PBMCs from blood, taken more than 4 days after vaccination. The clonotype was recovered from a man aged 45-65 years who received an inactivated influenza vaccine. The CDR3 here is CATSVVGEETQYF. CDR3 sequence (DNA): TGTGCCACCTCCGTGGTGGGAGAAGAGACCCAGTACTTC.